These 4 T cell receptor beta chains share one sample of origin, sequenced in a study of T cell responses to AZD1222 COVID-19 vaccine. Here immunoSEQ multiplex PCR was the method, and the copy in TCRdb shows in-frame clones only, minus some. The sample consists of some 170,000 clones, approximately 90% of them appearing once. The sequencing used peripheral blood, collected 28 days after the second AZD1222 dose. These receptors all come from an adult who received the AZD1222 COVID-19 vaccine.

The genes are TRBV27 and TRBJ1-3; D is perhaps TRBD1 (6 bases). V was clipped by 3 bases and J by 1 base, with 13 bases between them. Germline CDR1 and CDR2: MNHEY and SMNVEV (reference sequence). This CDR3 has 16 residues. CDR3 nucleotide sequence: TGTGCCAGCAGTTTGATGCCGGGGGCGTCTGGAAACACCATATATTTT. It encodes CASSLMPGASGNTIYF.

V gene TRBV7-9 combines with J gene TRBJ2-1, with 11 bases that match TRBD2. The CDR3 loop spans 16 amino acids. Germline loops: CDR1 SEHNR, CDR2 FQNEAQ (reference sequence). V was pared by 5 bases and J by 8 bases, with 11 bases of the junction left unmatched. The CDR3 is CASSTRLAGPEDEQFF. CDR3 in DNA: TGTGCCAGCAGCACCCGACTAGCGGGGCCAGAGGATGAGCAGTTCTTC.

This clone was seen just once. The chain carries TRBV7-2 and TRBJ1-2; a possible D gene is TRBD1 (6 bases). Germline V CDR1 and CDR2: SGHTA, FQGNSA. V was pared by 8 bases and J by 3 bases, with 13 bases between. This CDR3 has 13 residues. This CDR3 reads CASGDNYYYGYTF. As DNA, the CDR3 is TGTGCCAGCGGGGACAACTATTACTATGGCTACACCTTC.

The genes are TRBV24-1 and TRBJ2-2; D possibly corresponds to TRBD1 (6 bases). The CDR3 loop spans 13 amino acids. Germline V gene sequence: CDR1 KGHDR, CDR2 SFDVKD. Trimming removed 5 bases from V and 4 bases from J, with 7 bases in between. The CDR3 region has the DNA TGTGCCACCAGTGGACAGGTCACCGGGGAGCTGTTTTTT. Translated: CATSGQVTGELFF.